This entry lists 2 T cell receptor beta chains sequenced from one sample in a study of shared clonotypes between healthy human individuals. Assay: immunoSEQ multiplex PCR; the TCRdb copy retains only in-frame clones and omits some. This table has over a million clones, about 84% appearing once. The sequenced sample consisted of memory CD4+ T cells from PBMCs. The subset: CD45RA-negative fraction. All receptors come from a man aged 18 to 30 in good health. Some clones in this sample may be carry-over from other donors' samples.

This clone was recorded once. This chain connects TRBV7-9 to TRBJ2-7; D gene unclear. The CDR3 has 14 residues. Trimming shortened V by 5 bases and J by 0 bases, and 11 bases separated the two germline ends. Germline values: CDR1 SEHNR, CDR2 FQNEAQ (reference sequence). The CDR3 spells CASSGIGRSYEQYF. In DNA form, the CDR3 reads TGTGCCAGCAGCGGTATAGGACGCTCCTACGAGCAGTACTTC.

This chain uses TRBV6-1 with TRBJ1-3; the D gene is possibly TRBD1 (5 bases). The V gene's germline CDR1 is MNHNS and CDR2 SASEGT. There are 17 residues in the CDR3. V lost 0 bases, J lost 3 bases, and 15 bases lay in between. This chain's CDR3 is CASSEAPPARGGNTIYF. CDR3 coding DNA: TGTGCCAGCAGTGAAGCGCCCCCCGCAAGGGGTGGAAACACCATATATTTT.